Each of the 7 T cell receptor beta chains below was sequenced from the same sample in a study of human T cells and chemical hapten exposure. TCRdb re-called the RACE reads with MiXCR, one entry per CDR3 protein. The data show around 190,000 distinct CDR3 sequences, about 20% seen once. The time point was: patch test 1, 2 weeks after DPC sensitization. Described treatment: therapeutic diphenylcyclopropenone sensitization with weekly scalp DPC. This material consisted of whole blood, taken in connection with sensitization to the hapten diphenylcyclopropenone (DPC). Receptors were obtained from a woman aged 50 to 65 with alopecia areata. Some clones in this sample may be carry-over from other donors' samples.

This sequence joins TRBV29-1 and TRBJ2-1; D perhaps matches TRBD2 (6 bases). V dropped 4 bases and J dropped 2 bases, with 9 bases sitting between them. Germline loops: CDR1 SQVTM, CDR2 ANQGSEA. The CDR3 contains 13 residues. The CDR3 DNA is TGCAGCGTTGGGGGGGACCCCTACAATGAGCAGTTCTTC. Protein sequence: CSVGGDPYNEQFF.

This chain joins TRBV12-3 or TRBV12-4 and TRBJ2-7; tentatively, D is TRBD2 (6 bases). Trimming removed 6 bases from V and 6 bases from J, with 12 bases in between. The CDR3 length is 12 residues. The DNA of the CDR3 is TGTGCCAGCAGATCTCAGGGAGGCGAGCAGTACTTC. It specifies CASRSQGGEQYF.

This clonotype was observed a handful of times. The chain links TRBV11-1 to TRBJ1-6, with a tentative D call TRBD1 (5 bases). The CDR3 extends over 14 amino acids. The V gene lost 3 bases and the J gene lost 8 bases, with 11 bases spanning the gap. Germline values: CDR1 SGHAT, CDR2 FQDESV (reference sequence). The CDR3 nucleotides are TGTGCCAGCAGCTTCTGGGGCAACGATTCACCCCTCCACTTT. This encodes CASSFWGNDSPLHF.

This clonotype was observed a few times. The CDR3: CASSLAGDRDTQYF. In nucleotides, the CDR3 is TGTGCCAGCAGTTTAGCCGGAGATCGAGATACGCAGTATTTT. V and J are TRBV12-3 or TRBV12-4 and TRBJ2-3; the D is unclear. Trimming removed 0 bases from V and 5 bases from J, with 9 bases in between. The CDR3 loop spans 14 amino acids.

The chain is built from TRBV29-1 and TRBJ2-7; either TRBD1 or TRBD2 may supply D (5 bases each). Trimming stripped 7 bases from V and 6 bases from J, with 19 bases between. Germline V CDR1 and CDR2: SQVTM, ANQGSEA. The CDR3 is 13 residues long. In DNA, the CDR3 is TGCAGCGGAACTAGACATGGGGCCTCCGAGCAGTACTTC. Amino acids: CSGTRHGASEQYF.

Only a few counts were recorded for this clonotype. This chain uses TRBV2 with TRBJ2-3; 7 nucleotides match TRBD2. Germline CDR1 SNHLY, CDR2 FYNNEI. The V and J ends lost 6 bases and 2 bases, in that order; junction bases with no gene match: 8. The CDR3 is 15 amino acids. The CDR3 spells CASSLTSSATDTQYF. The CDR3 bases are TGTGCCAGCAGCCTGACTAGCTCGGCCACAGATACGCAGTATTTT. Variable domain in full (rest from reference TRBV2 and TRBJ2-3): EPEVTQTPSHQVTQMGQEVILRCVPISNHLYFYWYRQILGQKVEFLVSFYNNEISEKSEIFDDQFSVERPDGSNFTLKIRSTKLEDSAMYFCASSLTSSATDTQYFGPGTRLTVL.

The chain combines TRBV15 with TRBJ1-2; D perhaps matches TRBD1 (6 bases). The CDR3 extends over 16 amino acids. In germline, CDR1 is LNHNV, CDR2 YYDKDF (reference sequence). Trimming removed 0 bases from V and 2 bases from J, with 13 bases in between. The CDR3 region is CATSRDQTGKNYGYTF. The CDR3 region has the DNA TGTGCCACCAGCAGAGACCAGACAGGAAAAAACTATGGCTACACCTTC.